The following is a T cell receptor (beta chain) sequence with its context. Its antigen is as yet unknown. CDR1 and CDR2 (germline): SGHRS, YFSETQ. V lost 3 bases to trimming and J lost 1 base, with 13 bases between them. This CDR3 comprises 15 residues. Libraries of TCR beta came from quantitative 5'-RACE with molecular barcodes. TCRdb redid the calling of the 5' RACE reads with MiXCR, one entry per CDR3 protein. The table shows about 390,000 distinct CDR3 sequences, with 20% to 25% occurring only once. The data were taken from a study of CD8 T cells in ankylosing spondylitis. Findings of the study overall: Relatively rare in peripheral blood, disease-linked clones were also CD8+. One TCR beta motif, made up of about 8 highly homologous variants, appeared characteristic of ankylosing spondylitis blood. Reports of some motif variants in reactive arthritis synovial fluid and blood predate this one. As reported, disease-linked clones showed significant enrichment in matched ankylosing spondylitis synovial fluid.

V is TRBV5-1 and J is TRBJ1-1, with TRBD1 as a possible D gene (5 bases). This clonotype was sampled from a male donor with ankylosing spondylitis. Sequencing used blood, either unsorted or a sorted T cell fraction (not recorded which). This chain's CDR3 is CASSYDSTENTEAFF. Here the CDR3 DNA reads TGCGCCAGCAGCTACGACTCGACAGAGAACACTGAAGCTTTCTTT. Supplemented by reference TRBV5-1 and TRBJ1-1, the full variable domain reads KAGVTQTPRYLIKTRGQQVTLSCSPISGHRSVSWYQQTPGQGLQFLFEYFSETQRNKGNFPGRFSGRQFSNSRSEMNVSTLELGDSALYLCASSYDSTENTEAFFGQGTRLTVV.